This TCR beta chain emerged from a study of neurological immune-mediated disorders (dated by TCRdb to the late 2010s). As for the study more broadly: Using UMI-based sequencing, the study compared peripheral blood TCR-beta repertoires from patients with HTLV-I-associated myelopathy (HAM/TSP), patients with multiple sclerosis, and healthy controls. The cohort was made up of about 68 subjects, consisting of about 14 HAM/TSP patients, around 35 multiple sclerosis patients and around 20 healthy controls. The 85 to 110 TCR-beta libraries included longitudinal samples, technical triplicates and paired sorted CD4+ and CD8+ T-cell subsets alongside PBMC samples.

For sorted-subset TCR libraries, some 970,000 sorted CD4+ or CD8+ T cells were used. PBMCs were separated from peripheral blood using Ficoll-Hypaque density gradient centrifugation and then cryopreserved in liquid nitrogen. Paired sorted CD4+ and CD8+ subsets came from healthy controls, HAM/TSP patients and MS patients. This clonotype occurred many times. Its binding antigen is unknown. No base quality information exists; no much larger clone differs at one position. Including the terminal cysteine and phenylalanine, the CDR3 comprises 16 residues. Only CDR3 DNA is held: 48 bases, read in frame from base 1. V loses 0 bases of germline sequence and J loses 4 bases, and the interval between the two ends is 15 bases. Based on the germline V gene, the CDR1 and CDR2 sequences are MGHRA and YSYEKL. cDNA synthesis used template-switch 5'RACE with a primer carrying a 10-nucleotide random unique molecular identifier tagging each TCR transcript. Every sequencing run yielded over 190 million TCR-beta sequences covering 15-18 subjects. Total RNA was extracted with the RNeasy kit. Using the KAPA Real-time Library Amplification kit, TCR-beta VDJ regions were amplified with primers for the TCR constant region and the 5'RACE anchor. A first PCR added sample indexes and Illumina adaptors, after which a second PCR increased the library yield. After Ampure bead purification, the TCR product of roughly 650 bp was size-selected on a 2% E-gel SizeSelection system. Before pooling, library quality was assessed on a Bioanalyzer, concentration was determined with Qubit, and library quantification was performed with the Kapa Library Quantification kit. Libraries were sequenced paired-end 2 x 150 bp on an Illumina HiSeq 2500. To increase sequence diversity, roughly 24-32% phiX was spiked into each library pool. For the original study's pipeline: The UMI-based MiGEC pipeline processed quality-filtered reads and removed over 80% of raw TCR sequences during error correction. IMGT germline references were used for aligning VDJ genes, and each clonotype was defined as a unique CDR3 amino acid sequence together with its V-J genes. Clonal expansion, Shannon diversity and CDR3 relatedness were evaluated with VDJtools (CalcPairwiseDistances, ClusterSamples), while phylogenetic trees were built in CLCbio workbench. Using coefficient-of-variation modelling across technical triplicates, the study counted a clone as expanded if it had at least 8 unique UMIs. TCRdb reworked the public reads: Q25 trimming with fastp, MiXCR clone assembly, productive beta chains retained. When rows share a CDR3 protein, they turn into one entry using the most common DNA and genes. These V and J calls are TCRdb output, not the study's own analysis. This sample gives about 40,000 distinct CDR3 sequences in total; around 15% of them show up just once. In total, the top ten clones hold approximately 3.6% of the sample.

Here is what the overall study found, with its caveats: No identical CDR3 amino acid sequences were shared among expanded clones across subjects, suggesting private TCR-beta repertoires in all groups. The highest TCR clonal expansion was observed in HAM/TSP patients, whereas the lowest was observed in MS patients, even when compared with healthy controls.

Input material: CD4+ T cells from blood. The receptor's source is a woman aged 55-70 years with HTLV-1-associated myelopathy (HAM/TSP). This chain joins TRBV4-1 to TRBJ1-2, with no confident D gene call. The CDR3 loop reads CASSQEEGLSTYGYTF. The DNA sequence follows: TGCGCCAGCAGCCAAGAAGAAGGGTTGTCGACCTATGGCTACACCTTC.